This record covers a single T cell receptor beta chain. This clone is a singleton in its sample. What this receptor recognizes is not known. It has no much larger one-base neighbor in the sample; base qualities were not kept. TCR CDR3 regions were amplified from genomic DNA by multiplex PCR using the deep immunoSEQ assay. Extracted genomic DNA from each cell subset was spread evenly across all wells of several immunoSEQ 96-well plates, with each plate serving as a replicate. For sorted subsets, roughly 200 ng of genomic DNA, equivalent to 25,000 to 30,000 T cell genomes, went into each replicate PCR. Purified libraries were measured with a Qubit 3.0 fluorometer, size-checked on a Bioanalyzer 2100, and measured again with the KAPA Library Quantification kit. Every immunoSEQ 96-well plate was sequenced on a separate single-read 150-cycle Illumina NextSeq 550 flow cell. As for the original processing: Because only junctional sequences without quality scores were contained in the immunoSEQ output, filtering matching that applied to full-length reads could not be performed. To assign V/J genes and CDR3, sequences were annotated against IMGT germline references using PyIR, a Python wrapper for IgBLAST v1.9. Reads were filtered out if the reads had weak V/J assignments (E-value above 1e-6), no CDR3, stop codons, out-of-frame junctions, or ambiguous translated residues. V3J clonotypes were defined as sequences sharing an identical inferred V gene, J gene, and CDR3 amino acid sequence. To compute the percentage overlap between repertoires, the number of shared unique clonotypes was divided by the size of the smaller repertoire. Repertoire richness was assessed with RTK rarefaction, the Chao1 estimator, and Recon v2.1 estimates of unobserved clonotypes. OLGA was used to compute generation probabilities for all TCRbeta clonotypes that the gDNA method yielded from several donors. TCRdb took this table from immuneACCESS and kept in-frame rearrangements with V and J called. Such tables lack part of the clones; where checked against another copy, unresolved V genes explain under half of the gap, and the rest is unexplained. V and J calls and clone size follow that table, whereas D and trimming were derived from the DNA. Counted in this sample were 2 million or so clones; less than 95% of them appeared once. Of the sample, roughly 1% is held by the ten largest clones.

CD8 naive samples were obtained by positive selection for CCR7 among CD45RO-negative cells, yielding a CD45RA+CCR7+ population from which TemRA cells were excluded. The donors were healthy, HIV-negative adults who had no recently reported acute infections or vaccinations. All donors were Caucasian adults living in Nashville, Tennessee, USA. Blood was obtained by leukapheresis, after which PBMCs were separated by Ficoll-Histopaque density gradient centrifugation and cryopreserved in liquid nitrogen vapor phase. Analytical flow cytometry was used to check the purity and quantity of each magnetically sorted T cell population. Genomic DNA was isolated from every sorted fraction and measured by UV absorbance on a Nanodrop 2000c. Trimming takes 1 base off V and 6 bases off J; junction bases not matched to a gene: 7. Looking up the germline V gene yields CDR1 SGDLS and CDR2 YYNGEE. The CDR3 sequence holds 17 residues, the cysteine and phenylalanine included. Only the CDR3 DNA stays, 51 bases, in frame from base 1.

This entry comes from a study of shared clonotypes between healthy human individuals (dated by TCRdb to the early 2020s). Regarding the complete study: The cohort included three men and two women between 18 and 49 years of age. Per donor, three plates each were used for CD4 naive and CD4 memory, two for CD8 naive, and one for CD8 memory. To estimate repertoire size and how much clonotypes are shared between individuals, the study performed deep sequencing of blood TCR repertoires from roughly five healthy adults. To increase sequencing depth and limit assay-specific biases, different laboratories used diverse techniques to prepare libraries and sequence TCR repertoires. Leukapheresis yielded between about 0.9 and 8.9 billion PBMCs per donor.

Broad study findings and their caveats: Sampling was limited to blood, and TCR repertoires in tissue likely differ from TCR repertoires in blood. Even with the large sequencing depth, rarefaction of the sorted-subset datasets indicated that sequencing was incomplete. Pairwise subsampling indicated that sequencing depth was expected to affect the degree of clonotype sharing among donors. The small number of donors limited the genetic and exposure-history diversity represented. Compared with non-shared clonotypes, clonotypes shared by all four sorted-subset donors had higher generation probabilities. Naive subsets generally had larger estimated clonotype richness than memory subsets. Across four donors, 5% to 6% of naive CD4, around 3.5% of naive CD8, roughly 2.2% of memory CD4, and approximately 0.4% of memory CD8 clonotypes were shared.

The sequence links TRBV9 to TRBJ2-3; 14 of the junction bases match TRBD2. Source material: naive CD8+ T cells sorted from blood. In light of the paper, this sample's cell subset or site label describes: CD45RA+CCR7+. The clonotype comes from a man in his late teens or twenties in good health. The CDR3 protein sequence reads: CASSVTGLAGERDTQYF. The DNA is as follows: TGTGCCAGCAGCGTAACGGGACTAGCGGGAGAGAGGGATACGCAGTATTTT.